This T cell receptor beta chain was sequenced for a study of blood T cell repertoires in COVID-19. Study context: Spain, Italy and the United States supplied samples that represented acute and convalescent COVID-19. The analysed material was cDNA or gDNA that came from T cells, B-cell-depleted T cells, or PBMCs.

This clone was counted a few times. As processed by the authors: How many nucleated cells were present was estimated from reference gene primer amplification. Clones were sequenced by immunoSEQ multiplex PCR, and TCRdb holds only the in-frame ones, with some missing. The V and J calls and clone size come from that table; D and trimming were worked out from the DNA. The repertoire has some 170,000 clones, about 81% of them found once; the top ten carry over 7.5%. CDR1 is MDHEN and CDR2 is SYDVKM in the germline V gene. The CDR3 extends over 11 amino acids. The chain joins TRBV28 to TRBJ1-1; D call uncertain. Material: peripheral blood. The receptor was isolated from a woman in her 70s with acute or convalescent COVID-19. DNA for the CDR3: TGTGCTACTCACTCGAACACTGAAGCTTTCTTT. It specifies CATHSNTEAFF.